The clone carrying this T cell receptor beta chain was picked up many times. The sample comes from a study of T-cell reconstitution after alpha-beta-depleted transplantation in children. Preparing the TCRbeta library involved the use of unique molecular identifiers. TCRdb re-called the PCR reads through MiXCR, storing one row per CDR3 protein. Of 450,000 to 500,000 distinct CDR3 sequences listed, around 13% are singletons. With 3 bases clipped from V and 1 base from J, the junction kept 5 bases outside the gene matches. This CDR3 has 15 residues. Germline lookup yields CDR1 SGDLS and CDR2 YYNGEE. Here the sequenced sample was PBMCs from the stem cell graft donor, taken from the stem cell graft. This clonotype was sampled from a human donor who donated a stem cell graft to a child with combined immunodeficiency. This sequence joins TRBV9 and TRBJ1-2; 8 bases are shared with TRBD1. This CDR3 is CASSGGQGFNYGYTF. The CDR3 DNA follows: TGTGCCAGCAGCGGAGGACAGGGTTTTAACTATGGCTACACCTTC.